This T cell receptor beta chain was sequenced during a study of shared clonotypes between healthy human individuals. Study outcomes and limitations: Memory subsets had estimated richness that was generally smaller than that of naive subsets. Investigators collected only blood, and repertoires in tissues likely differ.

Donors were Caucasian adults residing in Nashville, Tennessee, USA. Into CD45RA+ naive and CD45RA-negative memory subsets, the CD4+ cells were split. In the case of this clone: The antigen is undetermined.

TCRdb's table, derived via immunoSEQ multiplex PCR, lists solely in-frame clones and lacks some. The sample comprises hundreds of thousands of clones, 72% of which are singletons, and about 1.8% rests with the top ten. CDR1 is SGHTA and CDR2 is FQGTGA in the germline V gene. The CDR3 is made up of 16 amino acids. Trimming stripped 6 bases from V and 0 bases from J, with 15 bases between. The sequencing input was memory CD4+ T cells sorted from blood. Subset here: CD45RA-negative fraction. The receptor was isolated from a woman aged 25 to 39 in good health. This chain joins TRBV7-3 and TRBJ2-4; TRBD1 or TRBD2 may be the D gene (5 bases each). The CDR3 region is CASSRRDRRAKNIQYF. The CDR3 DNA sequence: TGTGCCAGCAGTCGCCGGGACCGCCGAGCCAAAAACATTCAGTACTTC. The full variable domain, rest sourced from reference TRBV7-3 and TRBJ2-4, is GAGVSQTPSNKVTEKGKYVELRCDPISGHTALYWYRQSLGQGPEFLIYFQGTGAADDSGLPNDRFFAVRPEGSVSTLKIQRTERGDSAVYLCASSRRDRRAKNIQYFGAGTRLSVL.